This T cell receptor (beta chain) was captured by sequencing in a study of T cells after yellow fever vaccination. Each CDR3 protein gets one entry after TCRdb re-called the 5' RACE reads with MiXCR. This table has around 310,000 distinct CDR3 sequences, approximately 3.8% appearing once. This CDR3 contains 13 residues. The V end was cut by 2 bases, the J end by 2 bases, with 7 bases between. CDR1 and CDR2 (germline): GTSNPN, SVGIG (reference sequence). The rearrangement uses TRBV30 and TRBJ1-3; D ambiguous. The sequencing here drew on PBMCs, taken on the day of the yellow fever booster vaccination. The receptor was isolated from a man younger than 30 who received the YFV17D yellow fever vaccine. CDR3: CAWSQAAGNTIYF. The DNA of the CDR3 is TGTGCCTGGAGTCAGGCCGCTGGAAACACCATATATTTT.